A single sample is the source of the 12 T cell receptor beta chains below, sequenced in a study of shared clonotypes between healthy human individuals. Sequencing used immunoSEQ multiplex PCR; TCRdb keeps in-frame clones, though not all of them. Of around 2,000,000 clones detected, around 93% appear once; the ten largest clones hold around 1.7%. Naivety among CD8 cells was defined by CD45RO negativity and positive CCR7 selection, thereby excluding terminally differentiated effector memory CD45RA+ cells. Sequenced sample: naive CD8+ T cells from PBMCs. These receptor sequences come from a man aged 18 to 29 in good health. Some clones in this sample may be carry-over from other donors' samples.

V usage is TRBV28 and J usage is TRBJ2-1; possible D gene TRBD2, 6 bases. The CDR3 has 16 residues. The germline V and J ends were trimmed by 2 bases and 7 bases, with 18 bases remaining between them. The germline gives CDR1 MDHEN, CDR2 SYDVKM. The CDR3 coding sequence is TGTGCCAGCAGTTTAGGCGGGATTCTCAAAGGGAATGAGCAGTTCTTC. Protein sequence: CASSLGGILKGNEQFF.

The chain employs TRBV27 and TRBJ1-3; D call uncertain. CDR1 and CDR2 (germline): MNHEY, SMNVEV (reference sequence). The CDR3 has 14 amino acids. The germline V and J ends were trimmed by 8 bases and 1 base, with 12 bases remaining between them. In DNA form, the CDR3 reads TGTGCCAGCGGGAAGGACGGATCTGGAAACACCATATATTTT. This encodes CASGKDGSGNTIYF.

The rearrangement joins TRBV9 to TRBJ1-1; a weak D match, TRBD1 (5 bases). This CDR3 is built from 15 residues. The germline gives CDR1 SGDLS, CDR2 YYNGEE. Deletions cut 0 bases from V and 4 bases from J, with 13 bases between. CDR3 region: CASSVGVGEFTEAFF. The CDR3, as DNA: TGTGCCAGCAGCGTAGGGGTAGGGGAATTCACTGAAGCTTTCTTT.

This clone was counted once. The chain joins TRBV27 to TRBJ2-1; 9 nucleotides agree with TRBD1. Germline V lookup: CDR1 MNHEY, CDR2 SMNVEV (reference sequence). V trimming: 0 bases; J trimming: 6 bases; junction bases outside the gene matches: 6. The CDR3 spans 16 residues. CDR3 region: CASSLSLGDRANEQFF. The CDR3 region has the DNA TGTGCCAGCAGTTTATCGCTGGGGGACAGGGCCAATGAGCAGTTCTTC.

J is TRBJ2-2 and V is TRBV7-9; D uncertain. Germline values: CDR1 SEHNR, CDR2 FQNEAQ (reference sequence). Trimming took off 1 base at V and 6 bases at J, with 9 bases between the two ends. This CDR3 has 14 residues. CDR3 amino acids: CASSLVARAGELFF. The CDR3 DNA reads TGTGCCAGCAGCTTAGTCGCACGGGCCGGGGAGCTGTTTTTT. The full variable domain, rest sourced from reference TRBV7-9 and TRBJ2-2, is DTGVSQNPRHKITKRGQNVTFRCDPISEHNRLYWYRQTLGQGPEFLTYFQNEAQLEKSRLLSDRFSAERPKGSFSTLEIQRTEQGDSAMYLCASSLVARAGELFFGEGSRLTVL.

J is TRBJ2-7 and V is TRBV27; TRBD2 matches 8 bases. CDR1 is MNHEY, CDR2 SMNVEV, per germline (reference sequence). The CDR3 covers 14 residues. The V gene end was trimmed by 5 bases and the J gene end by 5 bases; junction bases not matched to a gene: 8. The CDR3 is CASSPSGSVNEQYF. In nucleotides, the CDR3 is TGTGCCAGCAGTCCAAGCGGGAGCGTTAACGAGCAGTACTTC.

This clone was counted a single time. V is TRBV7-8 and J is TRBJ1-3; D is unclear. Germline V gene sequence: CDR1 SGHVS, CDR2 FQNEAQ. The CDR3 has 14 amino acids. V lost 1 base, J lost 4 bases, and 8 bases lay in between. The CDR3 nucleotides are TGTGCCAGCAGCTTAGACATTTCAGGAAACACCATATATTTT. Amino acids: CASSLDISGNTIYF.

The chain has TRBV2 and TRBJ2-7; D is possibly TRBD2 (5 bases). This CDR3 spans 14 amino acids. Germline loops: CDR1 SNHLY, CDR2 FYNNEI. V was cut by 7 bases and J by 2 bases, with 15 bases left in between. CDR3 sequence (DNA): TGTGCCAGCACACAGCGGACCGAAACCTACGAGCAGTACTTC. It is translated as CASTQRTETYEQYF.

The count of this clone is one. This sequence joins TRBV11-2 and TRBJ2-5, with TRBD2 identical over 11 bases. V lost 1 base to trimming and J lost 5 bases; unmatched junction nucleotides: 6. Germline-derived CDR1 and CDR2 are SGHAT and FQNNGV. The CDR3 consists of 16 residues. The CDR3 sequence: CASSLVLAGVRETQYF. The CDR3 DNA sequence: TGTGCCAGCAGCTTAGTACTAGCGGGAGTTCGGGAGACCCAGTACTTC. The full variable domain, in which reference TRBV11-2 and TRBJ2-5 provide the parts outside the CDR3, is EAGVAQSPRYKIIEKRQSVAFWCNPISGHATLYWYQQILGQGPKLLIQFQNNGVVDDSQLPKDRFSAERLKGVDSTLKIQPAKLEDSAVYLCASSLVLAGVRETQYFGPGTRLLVL.

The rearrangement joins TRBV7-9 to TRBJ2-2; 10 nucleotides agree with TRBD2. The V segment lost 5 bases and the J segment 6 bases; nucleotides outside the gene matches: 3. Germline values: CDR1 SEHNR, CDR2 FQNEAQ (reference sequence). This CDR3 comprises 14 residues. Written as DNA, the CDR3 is TGTGCCAGCAGCGGGGGACTAGCGCCCGGGGAGCTGTTTTTT. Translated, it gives CASSGGLAPGELFF.

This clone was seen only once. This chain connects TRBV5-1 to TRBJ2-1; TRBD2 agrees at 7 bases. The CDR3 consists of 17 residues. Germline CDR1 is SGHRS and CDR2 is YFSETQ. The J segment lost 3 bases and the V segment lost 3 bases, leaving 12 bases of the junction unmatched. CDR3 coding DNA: TGCGCCAGCAGCTGGCTACTCAGGGAGGGGATCTACAATGAGCAGTTCTTC. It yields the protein CASSWLLREGIYNEQFF.

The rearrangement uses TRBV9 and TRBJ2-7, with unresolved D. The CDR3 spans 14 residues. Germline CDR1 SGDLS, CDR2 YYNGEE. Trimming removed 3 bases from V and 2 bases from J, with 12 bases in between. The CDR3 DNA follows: TGTGCCAGCAGCGAGAACCCGGAAGCCTACGAGCAGTACTTC. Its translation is CASSENPEAYEQYF.